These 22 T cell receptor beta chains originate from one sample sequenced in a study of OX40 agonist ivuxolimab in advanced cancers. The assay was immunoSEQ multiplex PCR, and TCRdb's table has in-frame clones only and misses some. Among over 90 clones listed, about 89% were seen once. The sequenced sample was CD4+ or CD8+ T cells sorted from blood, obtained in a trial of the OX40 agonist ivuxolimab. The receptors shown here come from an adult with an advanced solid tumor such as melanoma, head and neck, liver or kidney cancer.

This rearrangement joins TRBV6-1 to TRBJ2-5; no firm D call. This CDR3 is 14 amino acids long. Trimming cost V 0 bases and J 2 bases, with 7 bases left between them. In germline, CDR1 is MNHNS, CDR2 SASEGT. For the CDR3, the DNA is TGTGCCAGCAGTGAAGCGTGGAGACAAGAGACCCAGTACTTC. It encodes CASSEAWRQETQYF.

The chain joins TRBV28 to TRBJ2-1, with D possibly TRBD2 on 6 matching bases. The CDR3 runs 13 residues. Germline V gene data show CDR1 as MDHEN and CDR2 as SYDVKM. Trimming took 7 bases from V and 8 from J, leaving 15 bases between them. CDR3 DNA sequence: TGTGCCAGCATTCCCCCGGGGGTGGATGAGCAGTTCTTC. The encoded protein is CASIPPGVDEQFF.

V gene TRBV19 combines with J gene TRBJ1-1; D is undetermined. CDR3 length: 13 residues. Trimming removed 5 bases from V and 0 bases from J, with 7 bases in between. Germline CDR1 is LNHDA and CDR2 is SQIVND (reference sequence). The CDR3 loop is CASSETMNTEAFF. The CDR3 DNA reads TGTGCCAGTAGTGAGACGATGAACACTGAAGCTTTCTTT.

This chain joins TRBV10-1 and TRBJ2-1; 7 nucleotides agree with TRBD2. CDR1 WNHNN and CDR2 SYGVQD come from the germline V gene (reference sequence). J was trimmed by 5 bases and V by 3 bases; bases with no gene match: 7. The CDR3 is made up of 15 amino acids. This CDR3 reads CASSEGLAAHNEQFF. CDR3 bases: TGCGCCAGCAGTGAAGGTCTAGCGGCTCACAATGAGCAGTTCTTC.

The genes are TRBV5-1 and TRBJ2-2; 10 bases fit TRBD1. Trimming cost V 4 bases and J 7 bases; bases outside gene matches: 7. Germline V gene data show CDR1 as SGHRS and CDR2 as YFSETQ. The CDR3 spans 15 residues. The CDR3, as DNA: TGCGCCAGCAGCCATGGACAGGGGGTCGGCGGGGAGCTGTTTTTT. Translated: CASSHGQGVGGELFF.

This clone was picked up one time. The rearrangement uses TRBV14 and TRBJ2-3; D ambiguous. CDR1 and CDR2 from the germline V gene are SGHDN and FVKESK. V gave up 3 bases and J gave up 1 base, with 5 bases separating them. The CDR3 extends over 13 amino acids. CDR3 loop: CASSQIGTDTQYF. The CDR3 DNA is TGTGCCAGCAGCCAGATTGGCACAGATACGCAGTATTTT.

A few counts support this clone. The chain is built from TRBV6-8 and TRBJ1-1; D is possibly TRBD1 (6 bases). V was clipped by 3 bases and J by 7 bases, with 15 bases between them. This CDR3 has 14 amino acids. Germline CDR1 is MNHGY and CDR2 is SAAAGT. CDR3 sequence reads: CASSYNAGASEAFF. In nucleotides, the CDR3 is TGTGCCAGCAGTTATAATGCAGGGGCCAGTGAAGCTTTCTTT.

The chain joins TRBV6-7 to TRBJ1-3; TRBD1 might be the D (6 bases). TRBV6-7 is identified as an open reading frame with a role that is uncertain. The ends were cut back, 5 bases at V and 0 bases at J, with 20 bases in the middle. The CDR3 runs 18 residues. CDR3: CASSEASETGSSGNTIYF. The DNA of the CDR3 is TGTGCCAGCAGTGAAGCGTCGGAAACAGGGAGCTCTGGAAACACCATATATTTT.

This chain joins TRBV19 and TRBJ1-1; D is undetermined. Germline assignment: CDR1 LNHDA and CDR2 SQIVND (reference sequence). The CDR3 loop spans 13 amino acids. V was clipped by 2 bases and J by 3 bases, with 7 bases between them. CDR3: CASSINVYTEAFF. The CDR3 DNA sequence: TGTGCCAGTAGTATAAATGTGTACACTGAAGCTTTCTTT.

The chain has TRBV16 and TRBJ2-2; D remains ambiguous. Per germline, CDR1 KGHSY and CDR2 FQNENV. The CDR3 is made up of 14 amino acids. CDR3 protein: CASGFSTFVGELFF. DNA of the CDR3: TGTGCTAGTGGTTTCTCGACATTTGTCGGGGAGCTGTTTTTT.

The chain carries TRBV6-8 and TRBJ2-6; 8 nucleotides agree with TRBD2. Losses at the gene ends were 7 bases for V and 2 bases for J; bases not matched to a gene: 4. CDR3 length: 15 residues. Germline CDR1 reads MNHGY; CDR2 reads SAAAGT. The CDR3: CASTPGGAGANVLTF. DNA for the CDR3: TGTGCCAGCACTCCGGGGGGGGCTGGGGCCAACGTCCTGACTTTC.

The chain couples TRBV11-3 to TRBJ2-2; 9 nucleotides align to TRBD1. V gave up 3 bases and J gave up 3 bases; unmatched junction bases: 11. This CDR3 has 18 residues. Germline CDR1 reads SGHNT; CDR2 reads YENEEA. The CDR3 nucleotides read TGTGCCAGCAGCTTGAGACTTCGGGGACAGGGTGACACCGGGGAGCTGTTTTTT. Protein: CASSLRLRGQGDTGELFF.

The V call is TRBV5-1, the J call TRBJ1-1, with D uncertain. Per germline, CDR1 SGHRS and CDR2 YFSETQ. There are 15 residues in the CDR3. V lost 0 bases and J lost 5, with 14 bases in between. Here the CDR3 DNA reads TGCGCCAGCAGCTTGGAGGGCCTAATGGGAACTGAAGCTTTCTTT. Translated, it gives CASSLEGLMGTEAFF.

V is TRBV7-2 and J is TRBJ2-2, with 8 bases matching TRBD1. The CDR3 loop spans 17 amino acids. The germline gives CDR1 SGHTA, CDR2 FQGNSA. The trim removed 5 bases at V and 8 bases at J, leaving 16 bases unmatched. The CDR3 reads CASSPAATGVGWGELFF. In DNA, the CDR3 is TGTGCCAGCAGCCCCGCAGCGACAGGGGTGGGATGGGGGGAGCTGTTTTTT.

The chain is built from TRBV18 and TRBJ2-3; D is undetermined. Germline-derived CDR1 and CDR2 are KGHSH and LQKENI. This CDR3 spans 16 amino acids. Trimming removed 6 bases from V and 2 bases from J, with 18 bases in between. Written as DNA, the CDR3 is TGTGCCAGCTCCCCGATGCCCGCGATTTCCACAGATACGCAGTATTTT. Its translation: CASSPMPAISTDTQYF.

CDR3 region: CASSGTGGVYYGYTF. CDR3 DNA: TGTGCCAGCAGTGGGACAGGGGGCGTTTACTATGGCTACACCTTC. The rearrangement uses TRBV6-8 and TRBJ1-2; 12 bases fit TRBD1. The germline gives CDR1 MNHGY, CDR2 SAAAGT. This CDR3 has 15 residues. V lost 5 bases, J lost 3 bases, and 4 bases stayed unmatched.

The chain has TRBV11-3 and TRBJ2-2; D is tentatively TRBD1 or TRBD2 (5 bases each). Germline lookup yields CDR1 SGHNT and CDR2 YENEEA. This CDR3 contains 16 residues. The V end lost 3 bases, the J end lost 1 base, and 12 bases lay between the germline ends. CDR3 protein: CASSLVGTVNTGELFF. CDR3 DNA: TGTGCCAGCAGCTTGGTAGGGACGGTGAACACCGGGGAGCTGTTTTTT.

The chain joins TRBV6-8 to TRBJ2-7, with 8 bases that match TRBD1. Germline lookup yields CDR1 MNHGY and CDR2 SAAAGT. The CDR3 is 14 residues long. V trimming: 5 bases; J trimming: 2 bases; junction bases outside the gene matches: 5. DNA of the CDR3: TGTGCCAGCAGTACAGGGGGTGATACCTACGAGCAGTACTTC. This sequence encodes CASSTGGDTYEQYF.

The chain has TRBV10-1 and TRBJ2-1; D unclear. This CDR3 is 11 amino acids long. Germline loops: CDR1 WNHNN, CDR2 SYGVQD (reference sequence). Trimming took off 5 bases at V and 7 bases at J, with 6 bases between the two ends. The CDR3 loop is CASSYGNEQFF. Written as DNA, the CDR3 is TGCGCCAGCAGTTACGGAAATGAGCAGTTCTTC.

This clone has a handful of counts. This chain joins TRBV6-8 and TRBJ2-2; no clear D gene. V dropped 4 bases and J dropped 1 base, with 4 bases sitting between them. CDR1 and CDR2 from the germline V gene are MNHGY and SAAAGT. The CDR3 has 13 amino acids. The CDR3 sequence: CASSSGNTGELFF. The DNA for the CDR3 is TGTGCCAGCAGTTCAGGGAACACCGGGGAGCTGTTTTTT.

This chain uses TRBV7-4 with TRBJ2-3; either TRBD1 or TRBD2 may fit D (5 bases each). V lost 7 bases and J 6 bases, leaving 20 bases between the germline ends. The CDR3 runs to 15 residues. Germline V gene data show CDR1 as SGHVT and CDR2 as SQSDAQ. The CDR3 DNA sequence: TGTGCCAGCATTCCAGCGGTCGGGGCATCGGATACGCAGTATTTT. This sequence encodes CASIPAVGASDTQYF. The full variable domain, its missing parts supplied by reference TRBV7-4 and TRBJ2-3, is GAGVSQSPRYKVAKRGRDVALRCDSISGHVTLYWYRQTLGQGSEVLTYSQSDAQRDKSGRPSGRFSAERPERSVSTLKIQRTEQGDSAVYLCASIPAVGASDTQYFGPGTRLTVL.

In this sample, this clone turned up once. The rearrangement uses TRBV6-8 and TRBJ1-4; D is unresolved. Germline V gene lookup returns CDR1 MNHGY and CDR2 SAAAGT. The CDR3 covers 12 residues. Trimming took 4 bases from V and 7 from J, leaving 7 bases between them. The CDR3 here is CASSFRREKLFF. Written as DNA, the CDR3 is TGTGCCAGCAGTTTTCGTCGTGAAAAACTGTTTTTT.